What follows are 9 T cell receptor beta chains derived from one specimen sequenced in a study of blood T cell repertoires in COVID-19 (dated by TCRdb to 2018 to 2021). Library preparation was by the immunoSEQ multiplex PCR assay. The immuneACCESS repertoire file appears here via TCRdb, limited to in-frame rearrangements. These files lack a portion of the clones; in checked studies, under half of the deficit traces to unresolved V genes, and the cause of the others is not known. The table for this sample lists 100,000 to 150,000 clones; roughly 83% of them were counted only once. Over 1.1% of the sample belongs to the ten largest clones. Material: peripheral blood. All receptors derive from a man between 60 and 75 years old with acute or convalescent COVID-19.

The CDR3 reads CASSEPRTSGSSDTQYF. In DNA, the CDR3 is TGTGCCAGCAGTGAACCCCGGACTAGCGGGAGCTCAGATACGCAGTATTTT. The rearrangement uses TRBV2 and TRBJ2-3, with TRBD2 matching 13 bases. CDR1 and CDR2 (germline): SNHLY, FYNNEI. The V gene end was trimmed by 2 bases and the J gene end by 4 bases; junction bases not matched to a gene: 6. This CDR3 contains 17 residues.

CDR3 sequence: CASSLVGGNNNEQFF. CDR3 sequence (DNA): TGTGCCAGCAGCTTAGTCGGGGGGAATAACAATGAGCAGTTCTTC. The chain recombines TRBV11-2 with TRBJ2-1; 7 positions match TRBD2. CDR3 size: 15 residues. J was trimmed by 5 bases and V by 1 base; bases with no gene match: 5. Germline CDR1 reads SGHAT; CDR2 reads FQNNGV.

This chain joins TRBV11-2 and TRBJ2-3; D might be TRBD1 (6 bases). Trimming pared 4 bases from V and 4 bases from J, leaving 18 bases between. The CDR3 has 16 residues. Germline V gene data show CDR1 as SGHAT and CDR2 as FQNNGV. The CDR3 DNA sequence: TGTGCCAGCAGCTACGGCCGGGACACCTCCCCAGATACGCAGTATTTT. Encoded protein: CASSYGRDTSPDTQYF.

This clone appeared a single time. The chain combines TRBV27 with TRBJ1-2; 7 bases match TRBD1. J lost 3 bases, V lost 0 bases, and 7 bases had no gene match. CDR1 MNHEY and CDR2 SMNVEV come from the germline V gene (reference sequence). This CDR3 spans 16 amino acids. The CDR3 loop reads CASSLSPGTDHYGYTF. The CDR3 nucleotides are TGTGCCAGCAGTTTATCCCCCGGGACAGACCACTATGGCTACACCTTC.

This clone was recorded a few times. J is TRBJ1-2 and V is TRBV5-1; 10 positions match TRBD1. V lost 0 bases and J lost 5; bases outside the gene matches: 7. Looked up from germline, CDR1 is SGHRS and CDR2 is YFSETQ. This CDR3 comprises 16 residues. The CDR3 region has the DNA TGCGCCAGCAGCTTGGTATTTGGGGGACAGGGGTATGGCTACACCTTC. It specifies CASSLVFGGQGYGYTF.

V is TRBV15 and J is TRBJ2-7; D ambiguous. Trimming removed 3 bases at V and 5 bases at J, with 8 bases between. CDR1 is LNHNV, CDR2 YYDKDF, per germline (reference sequence). This CDR3 contains 12 residues. The CDR3 DNA sequence: TGTGCCACCAGCAGCCTGGCGGACGAGCAGTACTTC. This encodes CATSSLADEQYF.

The chain joins TRBV25-1 to TRBJ1-6; D is undetermined. CDR3 length equals 14 residues. The V gene lost 8 bases and the J gene lost 8 bases, with 16 bases spanning the gap. Germline V CDR1 and CDR2: MGHDK, SYGVNS. The CDR3 sequence is CASVDSDGYSPLHF. The CDR3 DNA is TGTGCCAGCGTGGACTCGGACGGATATTCACCCCTCCACTTT. The full variable domain, completed using reference TRBV25-1 and TRBJ1-6, is EADIYQTPRYLVIGTGKKITLECSQTMGHDKMYWYQQDPGMELHLIHYSYGVNSTEKGDLSSESTVSRIRTEHFPLTLESARPSHTSQYLCASVDSDGYSPLHFGNGTRLTVT.

This clone came up once. The chain joins TRBV18 to TRBJ1-6; 7 bases align to TRBD1. Germline trimming cut 3 bases from V and 5 bases from J; bases unmatched to any gene: 13. Germline V gives CDR1 KGHSH, CDR2 LQKENI. The CDR3 is made up of 18 amino acids. Here the CDR3 reads CASSPLPQGTANNSPLHF. Written as DNA, the CDR3 is TGTGCCAGCTCACCCCTTCCCCAAGGGACAGCAAATAATTCACCCCTCCACTTT. Complete variable domain (other parts from reference TRBV18 and TRBJ1-6): NAGVMQNPRHLVRRRGQEARLRCSPMKGHSHVYWYRQLPEEGLKFMVYLQKENIIDESGMPKERFSAEFPKEGPSILRIQQVVRGDSAAYFCASSPLPQGTANNSPLHFGNGTRLTVT.

CDR3 in amino acids: CASSQGAGGSYEQYF. DNA of the CDR3: TGCGCCAGCAGCCAAGGGGCCGGGGGCTCCTACGAGCAGTACTTC. The V gene is TRBV4-1, the J gene TRBJ2-7; possible D gene TRBD2, 6 bases. V lost 1 base and J lost 0, with 10 bases in between. The CDR3 runs to 15 residues. Germline CDR1 is MGHRA and CDR2 is YSYEKL.